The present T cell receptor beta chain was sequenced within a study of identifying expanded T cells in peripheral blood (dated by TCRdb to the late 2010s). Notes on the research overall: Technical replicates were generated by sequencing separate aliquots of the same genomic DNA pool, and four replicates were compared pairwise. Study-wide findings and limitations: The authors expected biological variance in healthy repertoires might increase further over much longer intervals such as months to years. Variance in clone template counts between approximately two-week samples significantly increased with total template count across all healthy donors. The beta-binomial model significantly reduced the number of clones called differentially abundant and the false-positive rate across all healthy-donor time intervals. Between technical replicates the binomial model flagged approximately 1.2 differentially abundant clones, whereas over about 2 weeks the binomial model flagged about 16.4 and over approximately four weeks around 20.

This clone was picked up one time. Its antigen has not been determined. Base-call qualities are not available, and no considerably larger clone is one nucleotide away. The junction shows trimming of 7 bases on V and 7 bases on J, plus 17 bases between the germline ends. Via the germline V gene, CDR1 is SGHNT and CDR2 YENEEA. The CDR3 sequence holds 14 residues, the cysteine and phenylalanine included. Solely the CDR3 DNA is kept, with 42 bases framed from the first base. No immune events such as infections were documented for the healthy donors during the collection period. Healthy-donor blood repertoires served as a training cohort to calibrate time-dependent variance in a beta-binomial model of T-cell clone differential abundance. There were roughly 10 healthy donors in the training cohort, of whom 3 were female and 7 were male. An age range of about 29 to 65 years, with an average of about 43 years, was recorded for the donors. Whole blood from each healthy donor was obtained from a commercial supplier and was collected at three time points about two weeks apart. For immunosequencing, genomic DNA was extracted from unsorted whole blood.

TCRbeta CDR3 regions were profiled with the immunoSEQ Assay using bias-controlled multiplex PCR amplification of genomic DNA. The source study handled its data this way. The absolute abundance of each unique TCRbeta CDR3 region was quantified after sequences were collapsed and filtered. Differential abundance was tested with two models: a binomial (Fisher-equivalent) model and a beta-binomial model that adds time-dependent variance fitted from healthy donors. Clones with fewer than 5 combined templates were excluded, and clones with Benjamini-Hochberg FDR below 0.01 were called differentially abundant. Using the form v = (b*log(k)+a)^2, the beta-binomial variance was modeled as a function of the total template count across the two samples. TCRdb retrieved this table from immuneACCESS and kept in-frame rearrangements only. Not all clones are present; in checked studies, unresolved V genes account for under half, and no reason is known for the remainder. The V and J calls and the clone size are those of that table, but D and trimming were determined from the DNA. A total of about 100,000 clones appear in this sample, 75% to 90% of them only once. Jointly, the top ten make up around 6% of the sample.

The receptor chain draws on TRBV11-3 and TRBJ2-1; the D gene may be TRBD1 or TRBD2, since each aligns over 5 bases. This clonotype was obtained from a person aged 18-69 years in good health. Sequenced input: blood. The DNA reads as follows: TGTGCCAGCATCAACCCGGTCGGGGCGAATGAGCAGTTCTTC. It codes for CASINPVGANEQFF.